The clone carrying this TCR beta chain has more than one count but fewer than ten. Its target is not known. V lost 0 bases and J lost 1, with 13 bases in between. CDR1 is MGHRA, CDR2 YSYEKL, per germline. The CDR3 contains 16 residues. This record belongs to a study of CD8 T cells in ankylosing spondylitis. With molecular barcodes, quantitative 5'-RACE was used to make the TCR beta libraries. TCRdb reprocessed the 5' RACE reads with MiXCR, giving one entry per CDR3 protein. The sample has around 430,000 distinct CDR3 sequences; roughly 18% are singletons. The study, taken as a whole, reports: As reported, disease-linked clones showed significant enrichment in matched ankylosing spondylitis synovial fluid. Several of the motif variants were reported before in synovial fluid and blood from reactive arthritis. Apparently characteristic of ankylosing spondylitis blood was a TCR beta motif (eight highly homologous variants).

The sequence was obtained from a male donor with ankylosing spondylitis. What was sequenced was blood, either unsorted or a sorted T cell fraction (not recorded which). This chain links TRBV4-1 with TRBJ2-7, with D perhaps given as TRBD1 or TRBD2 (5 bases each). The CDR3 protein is CASSQDSPGRSYEQYF. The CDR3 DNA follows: TGCGCCAGCAGCCAAGATTCCCCGGGACGTTCCTACGAGCAGTACTTC.